A selection of T cell receptor beta chains follows, all from one sample in a study of cytomegalovirus exposure and HLA in healthy donors. Sequenced by immunoSEQ multiplex PCR; TCRdb stores in-frame clones only, minus some. Of 250,000 to 350,000 clones listed, about nine tenths are singletons. What was sequenced was PBMCs. These TCRs come from a man between 40 and 49 years old in good health and CMV-seropositive. Each CDR3 is given with its conserved first and last residue. A D gene is named only where the DNA matches it firmly. Clone size appears in some rows only: once, few, many, or a class for an expanded clone.

d_gene: .; v_gene: TRBV18; abundance: .; j_gene: TRBJ1-1; CDR3nt: TGTGCCAGCTCACGAGAGACAGCGAACACTGAAGCTTTCTTT; CDR3aa: CASSRETANTEAFF
d_gene: TRBD1; v_gene: TRBV5-6; abundance: once; j_gene: TRBJ1-2; CDR3nt: TGTGCCAGCAGCTTACCGACAGGGATCTATGGCTACACCTTC; CDR3aa: CASSLPTGIYGYTF
d_gene: TRBD1; v_gene: TRBV27; abundance: .; j_gene: TRBJ2-7; CDR3nt: TGTGCCAGCAGTTTGACAGGGAGCGAGCAGTACTTC; CDR3aa: CASSLTGSEQYF
d_gene: TRBD2; v_gene: TRBV28; abundance: .; j_gene: TRBJ2-1; CDR3nt: TGTGCCAGCAGTTTATTGAGGATGACTAGCGGGGCGTACAATGAGCAGTTCTTC; CDR3aa: CASSLLRMTSGAYNEQFF
d_gene: TRBD1; v_gene: TRBV7-7; abundance: .; j_gene: TRBJ2-5; CDR3nt: TGTGCTAGCAGCGAGGGACAGGGCCAGACCCAGTACTTC; CDR3aa: CASSEGQGQTQYF
d_gene: TRBD1; v_gene: TRBV27; abundance: .; j_gene: TRBJ1-4; CDR3nt: TGTGCCAGCAGTTCGACAGGGTATGGGCTTGCAACTAATGAAAAACTGTTTTTT; CDR3aa: CASSSTGYGLATNEKLFF
d_gene: TRBD2; v_gene: TRBV18; abundance: few; j_gene: TRBJ2-7; CDR3nt: TGTGCCAGCTCACGTAGCGGGAGGAGCGACGAGCAGTACTTC; CDR3aa: CASSRSGRSDEQYF
d_gene: .; v_gene: TRBV4-1; abundance: few; j_gene: TRBJ2-1; CDR3nt: TGCGCCAGCAGCCAAGTAGGCGACAGAGACAAGTTCTTC; CDR3aa: CASSQVGDRDKFF
d_gene: .; v_gene: TRBV6-4; abundance: .; j_gene: TRBJ1-1; CDR3nt: TGTGCCAGCCCCGGGGAAGACACCAGAACTAAAAACACTGAAGCTTTCTTT; CDR3aa: CASPGEDTRTKNTEAFF
d_gene: TRBD2; v_gene: TRBV7-3; abundance: .; j_gene: TRBJ2-1; CDR3nt: TGTGCCAGCAGCTTAGAGACTAGCGGGAAGGTGTATGAGCAGTTCTTC; CDR3aa: CASSLETSGKVYEQFF
d_gene: TRBD1; v_gene: TRBV15; abundance: .; j_gene: TRBJ2-1; CDR3nt: TGTGCCACCAGCAGACCCGGGACAGGGGACCCCCGGGAGCAGTTCTTC; CDR3aa: CATSRPGTGDPREQFF
d_gene: .; v_gene: TRBV28; abundance: .; j_gene: TRBJ2-5; CDR3nt: TGTGCCAGCAGTTTAAGGTGGGAGCAGTACTTC; CDR3aa: CASSLRWEQYF
d_gene: .; v_gene: TRBV5-6; abundance: few; j_gene: TRBJ1-1; CDR3nt: TGTGCCAGCAGCCCGGACAGTGGCACTGAAGCTTTCTTT; CDR3aa: CASSPDSGTEAFF
d_gene: TRBD1; v_gene: TRBV28; abundance: .; j_gene: TRBJ2-7; CDR3nt: TGTGCCAGCAGTTTGCGGGACAGGGGTTCCTACGAGCAGTACTTC; CDR3aa: CASSLRDRGSYEQYF
d_gene: TRBD2; v_gene: TRBV19; abundance: .; j_gene: TRBJ2-7; CDR3nt: TGTGCCAGTATACGGACTAGCGGGAGTTTGCCAACCCCGGGGGAGCAGTACTTC; CDR3aa: CASIRTSGSLPTPGEQYF
d_gene: TRBD1; v_gene: TRBV11-3; abundance: .; j_gene: TRBJ2-1; CDR3nt: TGTGCCAGCAGCCCGTACCCACAGGGGGCAAGCTCCTACAATGAGCAGTTCTTC; CDR3aa: CASSPYPQGASSYNEQFF
d_gene: TRBD1; v_gene: TRBV5-5; abundance: .; j_gene: TRBJ1-1; CDR3nt: TGTGCCAGCAGCTTGTTTGGGACAGGGGGCACTGAAGCTTTCTTT; CDR3aa: CASSLFGTGGTEAFF
d_gene: TRBD2; v_gene: TRBV19; abundance: once; j_gene: TRBJ2-7; CDR3nt: TGTGCCAGTAGTATATTCCCTAGCGGGAGTAAGAACGAGCAGTACTTC; CDR3aa: CASSIFPSGSKNEQYF
d_gene: TRBD1; v_gene: TRBV19; abundance: .; j_gene: TRBJ1-5; CDR3nt: TGTGCCAGTAGGAGACAGGGGAGCGATCAGCCCCAGCATTTT; CDR3aa: CASRRQGSDQPQHF
d_gene: .; v_gene: TRBV30; abundance: .; j_gene: TRBJ1-3; CDR3nt: TGTGCCTGGAGCACAGACAGTTTCTCTGGAAACACCATATATTTT; CDR3aa: CAWSTDSFSGNTIYF
d_gene: TRBD2; v_gene: TRBV10-3; abundance: .; j_gene: TRBJ2-3; CDR3nt: TGTGCCATCTGGGCGGGAGAGGGCCCAGATACGCAGTATTTT; CDR3aa: CAIWAGEGPDTQYF
d_gene: .; v_gene: TRBV28; abundance: .; j_gene: TRBJ1-4; CDR3nt: TGTGCCAGCAGTTCATTGACAGATAATGAAAAACTGTTTTTT; CDR3aa: CASSSLTDNEKLFF
d_gene: TRBD1; v_gene: TRBV9; abundance: .; j_gene: TRBJ1-4; CDR3nt: TGTGCCAGCAGCCAGAGACAGGGGACCTCGTCGGATGAAAAACTGTTTTTT; CDR3aa: CASSQRQGTSSDEKLFF
d_gene: .; v_gene: TRBV13; abundance: .; j_gene: TRBJ1-3; CDR3nt: TGTGCCAGCAGCTTAGACAGGGCCTCTGGAAACACCATATATTTT; CDR3aa: CASSLDRASGNTIYF
d_gene: .; v_gene: TRBV19; abundance: .; j_gene: TRBJ1-2; CDR3nt: TGTGCCAGAACCTCGCCGTGGAGAAATGGCTACACCTTC; CDR3aa: CARTSPWRNGYTF
d_gene: TRBD1; v_gene: TRBV19; abundance: .; j_gene: TRBJ2-1; CDR3nt: TGTGCCAGTAGTTACAGGGGGCTTGGGTACAATGAGCAGTTCTTC; CDR3aa: CASSYRGLGYNEQFF
d_gene: .; v_gene: TRBV6-4; abundance: .; j_gene: TRBJ1-2; CDR3nt: TGTGCCAGCAGTAGGACGACGGGATCGGATGGCTACACCTTC; CDR3aa: CASSRTTGSDGYTF
d_gene: TRBD2; v_gene: TRBV19; abundance: few; j_gene: TRBJ2-7; CDR3nt: TGTGCCACCTCGACTAGCGGGAGAGTGCGGTACGAGCAGTACTTC; CDR3aa: CATSTSGRVRYEQYF
d_gene: .; v_gene: TRBV30; abundance: .; j_gene: TRBJ2-7; CDR3nt: TGTGCCTGGGGTGGCCCCTGGGACACTGGTTCCTACGAGCAGTACTTC; CDR3aa: CAWGGPWDTGSYEQYF
d_gene: TRBD2; v_gene: TRBV7-3; abundance: once; j_gene: TRBJ2-3; CDR3nt: TGTGCCAGCAGCTCCTTAGCGGGAGCCGGAGATACGCAGTATTTT; CDR3aa: CASSSLAGAGDTQYF